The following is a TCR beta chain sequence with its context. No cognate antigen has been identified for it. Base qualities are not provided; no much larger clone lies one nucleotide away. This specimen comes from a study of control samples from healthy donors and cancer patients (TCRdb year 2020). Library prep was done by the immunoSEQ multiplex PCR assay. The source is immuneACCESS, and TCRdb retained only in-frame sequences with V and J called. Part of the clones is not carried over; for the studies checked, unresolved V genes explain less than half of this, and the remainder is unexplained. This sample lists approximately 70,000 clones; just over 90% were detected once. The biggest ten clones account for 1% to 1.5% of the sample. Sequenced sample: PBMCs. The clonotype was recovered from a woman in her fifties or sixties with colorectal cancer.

The nucleotide sequence reads as follows: TGTGCCAGCAGTTTGGGGTTATACGAGCAGTACTTC. This sequence encodes CASSLGLYEQYF. Recombination connected TRBV28 to TRBJ2-7; the D gene is not confidently resolved. Its CDR3 holds 12 amino acids, cysteine through phenylalanine. The DNA shown is the 36-base CDR3, in frame from base 1. According to the germline V gene, CDR1 reads MDHEN and CDR2 reads SYDVKM. At the junction V is shortened by 3 bases and J by 4 bases, with 7 bases in between.